Described below is a single T cell receptor beta chain sequence and its context. Its antigen is unknown. Healthy individuals who donated bone marrow served as the donors. This record belongs to a study of cytomegalovirus exposure and HLA in healthy donors. PCR amplification relied on 60 Vbeta primers (plus 13 Jbeta primers). Measured with immunoSEQ multiplex PCR; TCRdb has only the in-frame clones, and not every one. The repertoire consists of roughly 110,000 clones, with about 60% occurring once and the leading ten covering about 2%. Overall study results and limits: Trimming of TCR beta V- and J-genes showed a link, identified in a later analysis, to a missense DCLRE1C variant. According to a later analysis, most TCR beta chains associated with CMV appeared HLA-restricted.

Germline trimming cut 6 bases from V and 4 bases from J; bases unmatched to any gene: 4. Germline assignment: CDR1 MNHEY and CDR2 SVGAGI. There are 15 residues in the CDR3. This sequence was found in a woman aged 30 to 39 in good health and CMV-seronegative. The sample consisted of PBMCs. The gene calls are TRBV6-5 and TRBJ2-7; TRBD2 matches 15 bases. The CDR3 here is CASRGLAGGLYEQYF. The CDR3 bases are TGTGCCAGCAGGGGACTAGCGGGAGGATTGTACGAGCAGTACTTC.